The present entry profiles one T cell receptor (beta chain) with its context. No antigen is known for it. The CDR3 extends over 16 amino acids. The germline CDR1 and CDR2 sequences are SGHAT and FQNNGV. V was pared by 5 bases and J by 5 bases, with 12 bases of the junction left unmatched. The source of the sample is a study of cytomegalovirus exposure and HLA in healthy donors. PCR primers comprised 60 Vbeta and 13 Jbeta primers. Sequencing used immunoSEQ multiplex PCR; TCRdb keeps in-frame clones, though not all of them. Here the sample spans some 90,000 clones, roughly 74% being singletons. Study-level points and caveats: Looking again later, the authors saw that most CMV-associated TCR beta chains seemed HLA-restricted. Accurate prediction of most subjects' HLA-A and HLA-B alleles from TCR beta sequences was reported. Rare TCR sequences dominated, though some public TCRs recurred in many donors. Cytomegalovirus association was listed for approximately 150 TCR beta chains.

Sequencing used PBMCs. The J gene is TRBJ2-5, the V gene TRBV11-2, with 9 bases that match TRBD2. This sequence was found in a female donor in good health and CMV-seropositive. Written as DNA, the CDR3 is TGTGCCAGCAGCCCTGCAGCGGGAGGCCCCGAGGAGACCCAGTACTTC. The encoded protein is CASSPAAGGPEETQYF.